Listed below are T cell receptor beta chains from one sample, sequenced in a study of shared clonotypes between healthy human individuals. Profiling relied on immunoSEQ multiplex PCR, and the TCRdb table lists in-frame clones only, not all of them. The sample carries 450,000 to 550,000 clones, about four fifths recorded once. Specimen: PBMCs. The source of these receptors is a woman aged 40 to 50 in good health. Some clones in this sample may be carry-over from other donors' samples. Both conserved end residues are trimmed from each CDR3.

cdr3_length	v_call	j_call	cdr3_aa
12	TRBV15	TRBJ2-2	ATSRDLLTGELF
13	TRBV5-1	TRBJ2-1	ASSLGSGAGNEQF
10	TRBV21-1	TRBJ2-5	ASKSAWEAQY
12	TRBV10-1	TRBJ2-1	ASSEGGGADEQF
11	TRBV29-1	TRBJ1-4	SDEGDRTEKLF
12	TRBV28	TRBJ1-5	ASSFGGVGQPQH
12	TRBV28	TRBJ1-2	ASSLRQGNYGYT
12	TRBV5-1	TRBJ2-7	ASRTGTDSYEQY
14	TRBV18	TRBJ1-4	ASSLDVGSSNEKLF
12	TRBV2	TRBJ2-7	ASSVWVDADEQY
12	TRBV19	TRBJ2-7	ASSTGPISYEQY
12	TRBV7-8	TRBJ2-3	ASSLVLYTDTQY
13	TRBV18	TRBJ2-5	ASSPNTGVQETQY
13	TRBV4-2	TRBJ1-4	ASSQDGQDNEKLF
13	TRBV28	TRBJ2-3	ASTLRRRDPDTQY
13	TRBV10-3	TRBJ2-1	AISEGDYLYNEQF
11	TRBV2	TRBJ2-7	ASSEAWRDEQY
13	TRBV14	TRBJ2-7	ASRYTGSPSYEQY
12	TRBV19	TRBJ1-1	ASRDSFGDTEAF
11	TRBV7-8	TRBJ2-1	ASSLDRGDEQF
18	TRBV4-1	TRBJ2-4	ASSQWGGLAGGLAKNIQY
13	TRBV19	TRBJ2-1	ASSIASGRFNEQF
13	TRBV19	TRBJ2-7	ASSIGGHNTYEQY
13	TRBV6-5	TRBJ2-7	ASSYSGQGSYEQY
11	TRBV5-6	TRBJ2-7	ASSWAPGGEQY
15	TRBV19	TRBJ2-2	ASSRRRTGVNTGELF
14	TRBV19	TRBJ1-3	ASNHRGGAIGNTIY
14	TRBV6-1	TRBJ2-1	ASSELAGVGGNEQF
11	TRBV15	TRBJ2-1	ATSNGLNNEQF
12	TRBV29-1	TRBJ2-3	SVPQGASTDTQY
9	TRBV10-3	TRBJ2-3	AISGGDTQY
15	TRBV7-5	TRBJ1-5	VRSSHHRGYSNQPQH
12	TRBV10-1	TRBJ2-2	ASSELDGAGELF
14	TRBV27	NA	ASSLRGDGGSYEQY
12	TRBV28	TRBJ2-5	ASTSPGSRETQY
9	TRBV30	NA	AWSLSYEQY
13	TRBV6-1	TRBJ1-2	ASIFNPGDNYGYT
12	TRBV29-1	TRBJ2-2	SVAVSGGAGELF
15	TRBV9	TRBJ2-2	ASSPTSGTTYTGELF
12	TRBV5-1	TRBJ2-3	ASSLAAGRDTQY
13	TRBV11-1	NA	ASSPRDMGAYEQY
12	TRBV2	TRBJ2-3	ASSLRTGTDTQY
14	TRBV7-3	TRBJ2-1	ASSLGSGREDNEQF
14	TRBV5-1	TRBJ2-3	ASSPGTSGRTDTQY
15	TRBV27	TRBJ2-6	ASSTHRAYSGANVLT
14	TRBV30	TRBJ1-6	AWSKTGVRYNSPLH
14	TRBV14	TRBJ2-2	ASSQTSGSPTGELF